The text below deals with one T cell receptor (beta chain). The sample comes from a study of blood T cell repertoires in COVID-19. Study at large: The United States, Italy and Spain provided the acute and convalescent COVID-19 samples. In each case, the material was cDNA or gDNA derived from T cells, B-cell-depleted T cells, or PBMCs.

The V end lost 8 bases, the J end lost 8 bases, and 7 bases lay between the germline ends. CDR3 size: 10 residues. How the authors handled the data: Amplifying reference gene primers gave estimates of nucleated cell counts. The repertoire was sequenced with immunoSEQ multiplex PCR; TCRdb's copy has only in-frame clones and lacks some. For V, J and clone size, that table is used; D and trimming come from the DNA. The sample has around 60,000 clones; about 73% are singletons. The V gene is TRBV12-3 or TRBV12-4, the J gene TRBJ2-1; D remains ambiguous. This TCR was recovered from a woman of 80 years or more with acute or convalescent COVID-19. The specimen was peripheral blood. Written as DNA, the CDR3 is TGTGCCAGCCGTAGATATGAGCAGTTCTTC. Translated: CASRRYEQFF.